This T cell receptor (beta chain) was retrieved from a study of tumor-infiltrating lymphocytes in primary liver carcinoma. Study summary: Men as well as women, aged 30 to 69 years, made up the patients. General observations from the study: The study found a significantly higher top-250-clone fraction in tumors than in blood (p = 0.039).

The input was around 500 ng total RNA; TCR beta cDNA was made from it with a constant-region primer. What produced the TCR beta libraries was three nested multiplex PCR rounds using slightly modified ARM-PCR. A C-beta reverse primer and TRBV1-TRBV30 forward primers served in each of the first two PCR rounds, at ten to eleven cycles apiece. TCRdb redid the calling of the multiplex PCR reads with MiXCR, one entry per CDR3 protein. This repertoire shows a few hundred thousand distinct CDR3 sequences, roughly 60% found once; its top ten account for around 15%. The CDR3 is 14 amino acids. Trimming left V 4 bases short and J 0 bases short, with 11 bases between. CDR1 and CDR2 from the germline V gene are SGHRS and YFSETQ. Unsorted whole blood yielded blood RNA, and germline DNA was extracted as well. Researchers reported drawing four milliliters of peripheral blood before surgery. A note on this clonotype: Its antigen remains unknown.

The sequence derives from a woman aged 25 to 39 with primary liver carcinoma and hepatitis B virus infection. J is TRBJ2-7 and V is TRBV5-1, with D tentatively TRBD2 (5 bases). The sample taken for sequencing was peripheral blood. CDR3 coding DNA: TGCGCCAGCAGCCCGGAGGCGCTCTCCTACGAGCAGTACTTC. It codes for CASSPEALSYEQYF.